This T cell receptor beta chain was sequenced during a study of regulatory T cells in long-lasting Graves disease. In its sample, this clonotype was seen many times. Investigators prepared the TCR beta libraries by applying iRepertoire HTBI primers and Arm-PCR of CDR3 regions. TCRdb itself ran the multiplex PCR reads through MiXCR, one entry per CDR3 protein. This sample has under 400,000 distinct CDR3 sequences, with roughly a sixth found just once. The CDR3 totals 15 residues. Germline CDR1 is SGHDN and CDR2 is FVKESK. Trimming cost V 2 bases and J 0 bases; bases outside gene matches: 3. Time point in this sample: newly diagnosed GD, antithyroid drugs for less than 3 months. Extracted RNA from PBMCs served as the source of the TCR library. These data were also filed under a second study, of T cells in Graves' hyperthyroidism and ophthalmopathy. That work contributes: TCR CDR3 underwent first-round RT-PCR with the HTBI primer set.

This clonotype was obtained from a man in his forties or fifties with Graves disease. The rearrangement uses TRBV14 and TRBJ1-1, with 7 bases lining up with TRBD1. The sample consisted of peripheral blood mononuclear cells (PBMCs), taken at new diagnosis, from a patient treated with antithyroid drugs. CDR3 in DNA: TGTGCCAGCAGCCAATGGACAGGATTGAACACTGAAGCTTTCTTT. It is translated as CASSQWTGLNTEAFF.